This TCR beta chain was documented in a study of T cell responses to AZD1222 COVID-19 vaccine. Study conclusions and caveats: CD4 TCRs associated with vaccination spanned spike, dominating at 160-218 and 743-854. The peak T cell response came first, and repertoires were sampled only after it.

Notes on this clone: Its antigen is currently unknown.

With V trimmed by 4 bases and J by 6 bases, 2 bases remained unmatched. Germline V gives CDR1 SGHRS, CDR2 YFSETQ. The CDR3 contains 14 residues. Profiled with immunoSEQ multiplex PCR; TCRdb holds only in-frame clones, not every one. The table lists roughly 140,000 clones, 88% of them singletons. This chain joins TRBV5-1 and TRBJ1-4, with 11 bases that match TRBD1. The sample here was peripheral blood, taken on day 0 of MenACWY control vaccination. The receptor's source is an adult in good health. The CDR3 DNA sequence: TGCGCCAGCAGCGGACAGGGGGCAGATGAAAAACTGTTTTTT. Translation gives CASSGQGADEKLFF.